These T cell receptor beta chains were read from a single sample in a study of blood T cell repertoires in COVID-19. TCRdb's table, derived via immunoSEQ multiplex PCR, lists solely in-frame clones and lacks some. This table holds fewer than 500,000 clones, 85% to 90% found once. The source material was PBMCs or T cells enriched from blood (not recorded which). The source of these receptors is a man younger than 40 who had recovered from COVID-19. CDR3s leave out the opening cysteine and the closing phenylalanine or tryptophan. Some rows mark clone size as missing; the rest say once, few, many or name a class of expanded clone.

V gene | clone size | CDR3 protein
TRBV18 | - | ASSPQGSDTEAF
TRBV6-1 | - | ASSEYRVNTEAF
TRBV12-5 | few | ASGLVAGTGYTDTQY
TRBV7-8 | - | ASSWARELF
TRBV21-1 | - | ASIEPRAF
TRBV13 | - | ASSSILAGVYNEQF
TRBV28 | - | ASSAPGTFYEQY
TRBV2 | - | ASIPTSGGQTQY
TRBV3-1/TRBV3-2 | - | ASSRGAGVAETQY
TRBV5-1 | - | ASSLVGRAIDTQY
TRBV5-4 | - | ASSLGRGRVYEQY
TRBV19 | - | ASGKGLAGVNEQF
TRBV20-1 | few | SASSGRGTGELF
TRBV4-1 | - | ASSQVVTGLYEQY
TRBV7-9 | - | ASSLLDRATGELF
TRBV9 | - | ASSTSREGHPYEQY
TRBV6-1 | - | ASSEGAGADQPQH
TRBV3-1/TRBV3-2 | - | ASSQWDSQVKQY
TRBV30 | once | AWASGQIPNQPQH
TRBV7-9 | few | ASSLLLGDQETQY